The 9 T cell receptor beta chains reported below all come from one sample, sequenced in a study of cytomegalovirus exposure and HLA in healthy donors (TCRdb year 2017). Library preparation was by the immunoSEQ multiplex PCR assay. This immuneACCESS table, as held by TCRdb, lists in-frame sequences with V and J called but not all clones. Of the missing ones, under half trace to an unresolved V gene in checked studies; the others have no known cause. The table for this sample lists 300,000 or so clones; around 90% of them were counted only once. Clones ranked in the top ten supply approximately 0.9% of the sample. The specimen sequenced was PBMCs. These receptors were collected from a man aged 25-45 years in good health and CMV-seronegative.

A few counts support this clone. The V gene is TRBV2, the J gene TRBJ2-7, with D perhaps matching TRBD1 (5 bases). The CDR3 extends over 13 amino acids. From germline, CDR1 is SNHLY and CDR2 FYNNEI. V lost 5 bases to trimming and J lost 3 bases, with 11 bases between them. CDR3 loop: CASSPDRGYEQYF. The CDR3 nucleotides are TGTGCCAGCAGTCCTGACAGAGGCTACGAGCAGTACTTC.

The table lists this clone with a few counts. V gene TRBV30 combines with J gene TRBJ2-7; maybe TRBD1 (7 bases). The CDR3 extends over 15 amino acids. V lost 2 bases to trimming and J lost 2 bases, with 16 bases between them. Germline V gene data show CDR1 as GTSNPN and CDR2 as SVGIG (reference sequence). CDR3 residues: CAWSLPQGRPYEQYF. CDR3 DNA: TGTGCCTGGAGTCTCCCACAGGGGAGGCCCTACGAGCAGTACTTC.

The rearrangement links TRBV27 to TRBJ2-2, with 10 positions matching TRBD2. The V segment lost 6 bases and the J segment 7 bases; nucleotides outside the gene matches: 8. In germline, CDR1 is MNHEY, CDR2 SMNVEV (reference sequence). The CDR3 loop spans 15 amino acids. CDR3 loop: CASSPTSGEGGELFF. The DNA of the CDR3 is TGTGCCAGCAGCCCTACTAGCGGGGAAGGCGGGGAGCTGTTTTTT.

V usage is TRBV18 and J usage is TRBJ1-1, with a weak D call TRBD1 (6 bases). The CDR3 is 15 amino acids. Germline assignment: CDR1 KGHSH and CDR2 LQKENI. Trimming cost V 1 base and J 6 bases, with 15 bases left between them. This CDR3 reads CASSPLGQSTSEAFF. The CDR3 DNA is TGTGCCAGCTCACCACTTGGACAGTCAACTTCTGAAGCTTTCTTT.

The CDR3 DNA is TGTGCCAGCAGATTGACAGGCGGTGGCTACACCTTC. Translating gives CASRLTGGGYTF. This chain connects TRBV7-2 to TRBJ1-2; possibly TRBD1 for D (6 bases). V lost 6 bases, J lost 7 bases, and 12 bases lay in between. The CDR3 length is 12 residues. The germline V gene has CDR1 SGHTA and CDR2 FQGNSA.

The table lists this clone with a count of one. The CDR3, as DNA: TGTGCCAGCAGCTCCGAGACACTTACAAACCCTCCGAACACTGAAGCTTTCTTT. Its protein product is CASSSETLTNPPNTEAFF. The rearrangement joins TRBV7-8 to TRBJ1-1; no clear D. The V end lost 4 bases, the J end lost 1 base, and 22 bases lay between the germline ends. From germline, CDR1 is SGHVS and CDR2 FQNEAQ. The CDR3 has 18 amino acids.

CDR3 amino acids: CASSSGHYEQYF. The CDR3 DNA reads TGTGCCAGCAGTTCGGGACACTACGAGCAGTACTTC. The chain carries TRBV6-5 and TRBJ2-7, with D perhaps matching TRBD1 (6 bases). Deletions cut 4 bases from V and 3 bases from J, with 7 bases between. Looked up from germline, CDR1 is MNHEY and CDR2 is SVGAGI. The CDR3 consists of 12 residues.

The chain carries TRBV18 and TRBJ2-3, with 8 bases identical to TRBD2. This CDR3 is built from 16 residues. Trimming removed 0 bases from V and 8 bases from J; junction bases left unmatched: 10. CDR1 and CDR2 (germline): KGHSH, LQKENI. CDR3 DNA: TGTGCCAGCTCACCACCTCTAAGCGGGGGCTTCCCTACGCAGTATTTT. This sequence encodes CASSPPLSGGFPTQYF.

This sequence joins TRBV4-1 and TRBJ2-6, with 9 bases that match TRBD1. The ends lost 10 bases at V and 1 base at J; junction bases unmatched: 17. Germline assignment: CDR1 MGHRA and CDR2 YSYEKL. This CDR3 is 19 amino acids long. The chain's CDR3 is CATKGGPGQGRSGANVLTF. The CDR3 nucleotides read TGCGCCACCAAAGGGGGACCGGGACAGGGTAGGTCTGGGGCCAACGTCCTGACTTTC.